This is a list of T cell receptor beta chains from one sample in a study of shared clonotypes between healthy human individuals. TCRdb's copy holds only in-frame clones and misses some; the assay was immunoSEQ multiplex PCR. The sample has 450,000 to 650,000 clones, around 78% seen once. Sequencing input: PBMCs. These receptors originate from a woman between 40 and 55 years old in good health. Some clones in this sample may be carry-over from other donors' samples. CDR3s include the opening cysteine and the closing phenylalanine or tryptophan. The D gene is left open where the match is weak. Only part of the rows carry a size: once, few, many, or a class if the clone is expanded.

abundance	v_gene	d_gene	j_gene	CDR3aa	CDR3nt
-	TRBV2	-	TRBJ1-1	CASSEEVNTEAFF	TGTGCCAGCAGCGAGGAGGTGAACACTGAAGCTTTCTTT
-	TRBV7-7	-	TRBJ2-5	CASSNDRRPETQYF	TGTGCTAGCAGCAACGACAGGAGACCAGAGACCCAGTACTTC
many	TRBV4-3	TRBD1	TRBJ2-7	CASSLMAGTGGAESYEQYF	TGCGCCAGCAGCCTTATGGCCGGGACAGGGGGCGCAGAGTCCTACGAGCAGTACTTC
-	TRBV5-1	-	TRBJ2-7	CASSEPGARFYEQYF	TGCGCCAGCAGTGAACCCGGTGCTAGATTCTACGAGCAGTACTTC
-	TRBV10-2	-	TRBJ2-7	CASSEFSPYSKQYF	TGCGCCAGCAGTGAGTTTAGCCCCTACAGCAAGCAGTACTTC
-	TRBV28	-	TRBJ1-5	CASSFREYNQPQHF	TGTGCCAGCAGCTTCAGGGAGTACAATCAGCCCCAGCATTTT
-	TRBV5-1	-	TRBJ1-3	CASSLEGPSGNTIYF	TGCGCCAGCAGCTTGGAGGGACCTTCTGGAAACACCATATATTTT
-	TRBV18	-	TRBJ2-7	CASSPPGASSHEQYF	TGTGCCAGCTCACCTCCGGGGGCTAGTAGCCACGAGCAGTACTTC
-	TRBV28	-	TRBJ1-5	CASSLAGGSNQPQHF	TGTGCCAGCAGTTTAGCCGGGGGGAGCAATCAGCCCCAGCATTTT
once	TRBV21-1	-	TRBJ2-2	CASSKDPAGALTGELFF	TGTGCCAGCAGCAAAGACCCCGCGGGAGCGCTAACCGGGGAGCTGTTTTTT
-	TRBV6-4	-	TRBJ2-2	CASSAADTGELFF	TGTGCCAGCAGTGCCGCGGACACCGGGGAGCTGTTTTTT
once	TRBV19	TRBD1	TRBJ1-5	CASTIGQGGNQPQHF	TGTGCCAGTACTATCGGACAGGGTGGGAATCAGCCCCAGCATTTT
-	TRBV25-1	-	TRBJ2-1	CASSELRRNEQFF	TGTGCCAGCAGTGAATTGAGGCGCAATGAGCAGTTCTTC
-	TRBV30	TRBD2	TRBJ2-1	CAWSKTSDYNEQFF	TGTGCCTGGAGTAAGACTAGCGACTACAATGAGCAGTTCTTC
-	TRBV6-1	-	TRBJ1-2	CASSDTGRGGYTF	TGTGCCAGCAGTGATACAGGGCGAGGAGGCTACACCTTC
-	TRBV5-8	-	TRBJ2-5	CASSLDAGAVQETQYF	TGTGCCAGCAGCTTGGACGCGGGGGCGGTACAAGAGACCCAGTACTTC
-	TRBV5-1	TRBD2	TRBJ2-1	CASSAKNPLAGPLSYNEQFF	TGCGCCAGCAGCGCGAAAAATCCACTAGCGGGACCTCTCTCCTACAATGAGCAGTTCTTC
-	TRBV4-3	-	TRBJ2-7	CASSQEIGSSGEQYF	TGCGCCAGCAGCCAAGAGATCGGGAGTTCCGGCGAGCAGTACTTC
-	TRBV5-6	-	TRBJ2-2	CASSLAVEGWHGELFF	TGTGCCAGCAGCCTAGCCGTTGAGGGCTGGCACGGGGAGCTGTTTTTT
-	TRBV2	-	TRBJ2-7	CASSEDWDSSYEQYF	TGTGCCAGCAGTGAAGACTGGGACTCCTCCTACGAGCAGTACTTC
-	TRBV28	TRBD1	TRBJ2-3	CASRPPTGGTDTQYF	TGTGCCAGCAGGCCCCCGACAGGGGGCACAGATACGCAGTATTTT
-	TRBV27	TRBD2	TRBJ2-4	CASKTQRDGAKNIQYF	TGTGCCAGCAAAACACAGCGGGATGGGGCAAAAAACATTCAGTACTTC
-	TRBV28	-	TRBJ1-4	CASSLTGEKLFF	TGTGCCAGCAGTTTAACGGGTGAAAAACTGTTTTTT
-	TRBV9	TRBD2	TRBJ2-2	CASSGGLADTGELFF	TGTGCCAGCAGCGGGGGACTAGCGGACACCGGGGAGCTGTTTTTT
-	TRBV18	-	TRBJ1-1	CASSPSTGTTEAFF	TGTGCCAGCTCACCTTCCACAGGGACCACTGAAGCTTTCTTT
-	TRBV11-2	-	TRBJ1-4	CASSPYDRRSEKLFF	TGTGCCAGCAGCCCGTATGACAGAAGAAGTGAAAAACTGTTTTTT
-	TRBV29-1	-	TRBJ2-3	CSVESSGRTDTQYF	TGCAGCGTTGAATCGAGCGGTCGTACAGATACGCAGTATTTT
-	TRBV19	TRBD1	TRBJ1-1	CASNEDRETEAFF	TGTGCCAGTAATGAGGACAGGGAGACTGAAGCTTTCTTT
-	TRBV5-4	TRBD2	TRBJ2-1	CASSLGGSQNEQFF	TGTGCCAGCAGCTTGGGCGGGAGTCAGAATGAGCAGTTCTTC
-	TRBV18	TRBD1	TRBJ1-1	CASSPSTGQRVAEAFF	TGTGCCAGCTCACCGTCTACGGGACAGAGAGTGGCTGAAGCTTTCTTT
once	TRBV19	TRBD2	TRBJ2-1	CASTTTSGAYNEQFF	TGTGCCAGTACCACGACTAGCGGGGCCTACAATGAGCAGTTCTTC
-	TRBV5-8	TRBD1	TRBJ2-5	CASRTGEWGGRQETQYF	TGTGCCAGCAGAACAGGGGAATGGGGTGGGAGACAAGAGACCCAGTACTTC
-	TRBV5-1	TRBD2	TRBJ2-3	CASRDGTSGDTQYF	TGCGCCAGCAGGGACGGGACTAGCGGGGATACGCAGTATTTT
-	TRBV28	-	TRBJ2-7	CASSLPSIPYEQYF	TGTGCCAGCAGTTTACCCTCAATACCTTACGAGCAGTACTTC
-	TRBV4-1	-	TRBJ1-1	CASSQVWTAREAFF	TGCGCCAGCAGCCAAGTATGGACAGCCCGTGAAGCTTTCTTT